Sequencing of this TCR beta chain was carried out in a study of cytomegalovirus exposure and HLA in healthy donors. The CDR3 runs 19 residues. V trimming: 2 bases; J trimming: 2 bases; junction bases outside the gene matches: 8. CDR1 PRHDT and CDR2 FYEKMQ come from the germline V gene (reference sequence). PCR used 60 Vbeta primers and 13 Jbeta primers. Using immunoSEQ multiplex PCR, the repertoire was profiled, and TCRdb retains in-frame clones only, with some absent. Found here are around 150,000 clones, 60% to 80% of them singletons; the top ten hold around 2%. The sequence was obtained from a man aged 25 to 45 in good health and CMV-seronegative. Sequencing used PBMCs. This rearrangement joins TRBV13 to TRBJ2-1, with 14 bases lining up with TRBD2. The CDR3 reads CASSLMTSGREFPYNEQFF. As DNA, the CDR3 is TGTGCCAGCAGCTTAATGACTAGCGGGAGGGAGTTCCCCTACAATGAGCAGTTCTTC.